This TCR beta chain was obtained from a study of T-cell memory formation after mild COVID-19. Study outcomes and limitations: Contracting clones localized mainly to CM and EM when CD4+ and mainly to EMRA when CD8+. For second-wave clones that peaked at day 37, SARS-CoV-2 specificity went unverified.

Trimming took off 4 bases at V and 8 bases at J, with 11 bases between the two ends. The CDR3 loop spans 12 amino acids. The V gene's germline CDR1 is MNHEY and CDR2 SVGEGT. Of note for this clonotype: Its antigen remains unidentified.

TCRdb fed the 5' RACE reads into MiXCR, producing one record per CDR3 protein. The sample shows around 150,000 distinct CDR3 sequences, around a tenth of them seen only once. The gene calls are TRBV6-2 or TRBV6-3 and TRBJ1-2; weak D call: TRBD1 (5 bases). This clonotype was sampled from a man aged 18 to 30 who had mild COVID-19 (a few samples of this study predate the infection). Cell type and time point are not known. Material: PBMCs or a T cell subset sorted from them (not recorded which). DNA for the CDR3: TGTGCCAGCAGTTCAAGCAGGGAAGGCTACACCTTC. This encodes CASSSSREGYTF.